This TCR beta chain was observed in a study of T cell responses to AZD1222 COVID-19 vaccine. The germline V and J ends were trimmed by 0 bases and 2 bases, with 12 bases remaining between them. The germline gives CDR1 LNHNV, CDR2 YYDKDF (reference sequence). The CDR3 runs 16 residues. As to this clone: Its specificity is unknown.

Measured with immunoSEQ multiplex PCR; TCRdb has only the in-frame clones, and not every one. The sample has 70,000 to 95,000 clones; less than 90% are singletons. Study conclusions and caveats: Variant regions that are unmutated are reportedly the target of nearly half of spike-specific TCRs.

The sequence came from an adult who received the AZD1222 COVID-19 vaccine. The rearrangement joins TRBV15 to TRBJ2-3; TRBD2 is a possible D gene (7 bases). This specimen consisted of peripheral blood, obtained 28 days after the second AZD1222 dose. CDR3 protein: CATSRDGGAPTDTQYF. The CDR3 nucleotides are TGTGCCACCAGCAGAGATGGGGGGGCCCCCACAGATACGCAGTATTTT.